This passage covers 9 T cell receptor beta chains from one sample sequenced in a study of graft-versus-host responses after intestinal transplantation. Their antigen targets remain unknown. The protocol was immunoSEQ multiplex PCR, while the TCRdb copy is restricted to in-frame clones and leaves out a portion. The sample records tens of thousands of clones, roughly 90% being singletons. This material consisted of unstimulated CD8+ T cells sorted from spleen or lymph node cells, taken before intestinal transplant. The receptor source for this set is a human donor who received an intestinal transplant.

This sequence joins TRBV27 and TRBJ1-5; no reliable D call. CDR1 MNHEY and CDR2 SMNVEV come from the germline V gene (reference sequence). Between the trimmed V and J ends, which lost 3 bases and 2 bases, there was a span of 11 bases. There are 15 residues in the CDR3. The DNA for the CDR3 is TGTGCCAGCAGTTTGGGCAGCTCCCGCAATCAGCCCCAGCATTTT. Translating gives CASSLGSSRNQPQHF.

This clone was counted once. The V and J genes are TRBV29-1 and TRBJ2-7; 7 bases are shared with TRBD1. Germline V gene lookup returns CDR1 SQVTM and CDR2 ANQGSEA. The CDR3 loop spans 13 amino acids. J lost 6 bases, V lost 0 bases, and 5 bases had no gene match. The CDR3 bases are TGCAGCGTTGAAGATCCCAGGGGGATCGAGCAGTACTTC. This gives the protein CSVEDPRGIEQYF.

This clone was seen once. V is TRBV27 and J is TRBJ1-2, with D perhaps TRBD1 (6 bases). There are 15 residues in the CDR3. V gave up 5 bases and J gave up 5 bases, with 18 bases separating them. From germline, CDR1 is MNHEY and CDR2 SMNVEV (reference sequence). The CDR3 DNA reads TGTGCCAGCAGTCCCGGGGGAGGGACATGGTATGGCTACACCTTC. Translation: CASSPGGGTWYGYTF.

The chain carries TRBV4-1 and TRBJ2-7; 7 positions match TRBD2. CDR1 MGHRA and CDR2 YSYEKL come from the germline V gene. V trimming: 5 bases; J trimming: 6 bases; junction bases outside the gene matches: 19. The CDR3 has 17 amino acids. The DNA for the CDR3 is TGCGCCAGCAGCGCCCTCCGCGGAGCGGGATTCGGGGTCGAGCAGTACTTC. This codes for CASSALRGAGFGVEQYF.

The chain has TRBV7-2 and TRBJ1-2; 10 bases match TRBD1. V shed 1 base and J 12 bases; nucleotides not matched to a gene: 8. CDR1 is SGHTA, CDR2 FQGNSA, per germline. The CDR3 totals 14 residues. The CDR3 loop reads CASSLGGQGILNTF. For the CDR3, the DNA is TGTGCCAGCAGCTTAGGGGGACAGGGGATACTCAACACCTTC.

V and J are TRBV28 and TRBJ1-2; 9 bases are a match to TRBD1. With V trimmed by 4 bases and J by 3 bases, 12 bases remained unmatched. The CDR3 contains 17 residues. CDR1 and CDR2 (germline): MDHEN, SYDVKM. The CDR3 sequence: CASSSTITGQGDYGYTF. DNA of the CDR3: TGTGCCAGCAGTTCAACTATCACGGGACAGGGCGACTATGGCTACACCTTC.

This clone was seen only a few times. The chain has TRBV19 and TRBJ2-7; D unresolved. Deletions cut 4 bases from V and 3 bases from J, with 13 bases between. Germline V gene lookup returns CDR1 LNHDA and CDR2 SQIVND (reference sequence). There are 14 residues in the CDR3. The CDR3 region is CASSRRPEYYEQYF. DNA for the CDR3: TGTGCCAGTAGTAGGCGGCCGGAATACTACGAGCAGTACTTC.

V and J are TRBV7-9 and TRBJ2-7; D is uncertain. This CDR3 contains 13 residues. V dropped 1 base and J dropped 3 bases, with 7 bases sitting between them. Looked up from germline, CDR1 is SEHNR and CDR2 is FQNEAQ (reference sequence). The chain's CDR3 is CASSLEFIYEQYF. As DNA, the CDR3 is TGTGCCAGCAGCTTAGAATTTATCTACGAGCAGTACTTC. The full variable domain, in which reference TRBV7-9 and TRBJ2-7 provide the parts outside the CDR3, is DTGVSQNPRHKITKRGQNVTFRCDPISEHNRLYWYRQTLGQGPEFLTYFQNEAQLEKSRLLSDRFSAERPKGSFSTLEIQRTEQGDSAMYLCASSLEFIYEQYFGPGTRLTVT.

This chain links TRBV6-1 with TRBJ2-3, with TRBD2 identical over 8 bases. Germline CDR1 reads MNHNS; CDR2 reads SASEGT. The CDR3 sequence is 15 residues long. V lost 6 bases to trimming and J lost 4 bases; unmatched junction nucleotides: 9. In nucleotides, the CDR3 is TGTGCCAGCAGCAAAAAAGCGGGGGAGCCAGATACGCAGTATTTT. This translates into CASSKKAGEPDTQYF.